The present T cell receptor (beta chain) was sequenced within a study of Graves' ophthalmopathy and Graves' hyperthyroidism. TCR beta CDR3 amplification used RNA transcripts. The authors performed first-round RT-PCR with HTBI primers and then a second-round multiplex PCR. TCRdb ran MiXCR on the multiplex PCR reads and lists one entry per CDR3 protein. Of 350,000 to 400,000 distinct CDR3 sequences in the sample, approximately 15% were seen once. Trimming took off 4 bases at V and 6 bases at J, with 19 bases between the two ends. Germline CDR1 MDHEN, CDR2 SYDVKM. The CDR3 runs to 15 residues. This clonotype was recorded at least ten times.

V and J are TRBV28 and TRBJ2-7; possible D gene TRBD2, 5 bases. The sequence was obtained from a young woman with stable Graves' hyperthyroidism. Material: peripheral blood. CDR3 amino acids: CASSSSWGAASEQYF. DNA for the CDR3: TGTGCCAGCAGTTCCTCATGGGGAGCCGCTTCCGAGCAGTACTTC.